These 8 T cell receptor beta chains came from one sample sequenced in a study of cytomegalovirus exposure and HLA in healthy donors. The PCR made use of 60 Vbeta and 13 Jbeta primers. The method was immunoSEQ multiplex PCR; TCRdb's version includes in-frame clones alone and lacks a portion of them. The profile shows 90,000 to 110,000 clones, around 80% of them singletons. The sample was PBMCs. The source is a man in his forties in good health and CMV-seropositive.

The CDR3, as DNA: TGTGCCAGCAGCCAAACGCAATCACAGTGGACAGGTGGCGTATATTTT. Protein: CASSQTQSQWTGGVYF. The chain has TRBV7-9 and TRBJ1-3; 7 bases are a match to TRBD1. CDR3 size: 16 residues. Germline CDR1 reads SEHNR; CDR2 reads FQNEAQ (reference sequence). V trimming: 5 bases; J trimming: 14 bases; junction bases outside the gene matches: 21.

This chain joins TRBV6-1 and TRBJ2-7; D might be TRBD1 (6 bases). The CDR3 is 13 amino acids. Trimming removed 8 bases from V and 3 bases from J, with 14 bases in between. Germline-derived CDR1 and CDR2 are MNHNS and SASEGT. Here the CDR3 DNA reads TGTGCCAGCCAAGGCAGGGGACGCTACGAGCAGTACTTC. Its translation is CASQGRGRYEQYF.

This clone was recorded a few times. This chain connects TRBV7-2 to TRBJ2-1; 8 bases align to TRBD2. With V trimmed by 0 bases and J by 3 bases, 7 bases remained unmatched. The CDR3 runs 17 residues. Per germline, CDR1 SGHTA and CDR2 FQGNSA. The CDR3 DNA is TGTGCCAGCAGCTTAGCCCAGACTAGCGTGAGCTACAATGAGCAGTTCTTC. Translating gives CASSLAQTSVSYNEQFF.

This clone has more than one count but fewer than ten. The chain couples TRBV11-2 to TRBJ1-1, with TRBD1 identical over 8 bases. Germline lookup yields CDR1 SGHAT and CDR2 FQNNGV. This CDR3 has 16 amino acids. Unmatched junction bases numbered 7, after V lost 0 bases and J lost 4 bases. In DNA, the CDR3 is TGTGCCAGCAGCTTAGATGGTAGACAGGGGAGCACTGAAGCTTTCTTT. Protein: CASSLDGRQGSTEAFF.

Comment on this clone: Relative to the germline gene, one junction end is altered; a read error may explain this. The genes are TRBV30 and TRBJ1-1, with D possibly TRBD1 on 5 matching bases. Germline CDR1 reads GTSNPN; CDR2 reads SVGIG (reference sequence). The CDR3 length is 12 residues. CDR3 sequence: CARSGGDTEAFF. The CDR3 DNA reads TGTGCCCGGAGTGGGGGGGACACTGAAGCTTTCTTT. Full variable domain (remainder filled in from reference TRBV30 and TRBJ1-1): SQTIHQWPATLVQPVGSPLSLECTVEGTSNPNLYWYRQAAGRGLQLLFYSVGIGQISSEVPQNLSASRPQDRQFILSSKKLLLSDSGFYLCARSGGDTEAFFGQGTRLTVV.

This clone appeared once. The chain employs TRBV19 and TRBJ2-1, with D tentatively TRBD1 (5 bases). The CDR3 consists of 14 residues. Trimming left V 6 bases short and J 5 bases short, with 14 bases between. Per germline, CDR1 LNHDA and CDR2 SQIVND (reference sequence). CDR3 nucleotide sequence: TGTGCCAGTAGCCTTATCCAGGGTAACAATGAGCAGTTCTTC. Amino acids: CASSLIQGNNEQFF. Variable domain in full (rest from reference TRBV19 and TRBJ2-1): DGGITQSPKYLFRKEGQNVTLSCEQNLNHDAMYWYRQDPGQGLRLIYYSQIVNDFQKGDIAEGYSVSREKKESFPLTVTSAQKNPTAFYLCASSLIQGNNEQFFGPGTRLTVL.

For the CDR3, the DNA is TGTGCCAGCAGCCCAGGAAACAGGGTGCATGAGCAGTTCTTC. Its translation is CASSPGNRVHEQFF. The gene calls are TRBV5-4 and TRBJ2-1, with a possible D match to TRBD1 (6 bases). V dropped 4 bases and J dropped 8 bases, with 16 bases sitting between them. CDR1 is SGHNT and CDR2 is YYREEE in the germline V gene (reference sequence). The CDR3 runs to 14 residues.

This clone was detected only a few times. This sequence joins TRBV19 and TRBJ1-2; D is unresolved. This CDR3 is built from 13 residues. V lost 0 bases and J 3 bases, leaving 5 bases between the germline ends. Germline V gene data show CDR1 as LNHDA and CDR2 as SQIVND (reference sequence). CDR3 loop: CASSIDPDYGYTF. The CDR3 DNA reads TGTGCCAGTAGTATAGATCCCGACTATGGCTACACCTTC. Using reference TRBV19 and TRBJ1-2 for the parts outside the CDR3, the full variable domain is DGGITQSPKYLFRKEGQNVTLSCEQNLNHDAMYWYRQDPGQGLRLIYYSQIVNDFQKGDIAEGYSVSREKKESFPLTVTSAQKNPTAFYLCASSIDPDYGYTFGSGTRLTVV.